Listed here is a single T cell receptor (beta chain). The table lists this clone with a count of one. Its antigen remains unidentified. No base quality information exists; no much larger clone differs at one position. The source of the sample is a study of CD8+ T cells in alopecia areata (dated by TCRdb to the late 2010s). Background on the whole study: The treated patients, all with moderate-to-severe alopecia areata, were enrolled in an open-label pilot trial of oral tofacitinib given at 5 to 10 mg twice daily. Tofacitinib was administered for 6 to 18 months, and 6 months of follow-up off drug were then conducted to assess delayed response and recurrence. In treated patients, disease severity was measured using the SALT score, which gives the percentage of scalp surface area affected. To study T cell clonal expansion in alopecia areata, the researchers applied high-throughput TCRbeta sequencing to both the C3H/HeJ mouse model and human patients. On the human side, TCRbeta sequencing was run on scalp tissue and on sorted CD4+ and CD8+ peripheral blood T cells from healthy controls and from alopecia areata patients with either patchy or totalis/universalis disease. Biopsies were taken from tofacitinib-treated patients at baseline and at 4 and 24 weeks of treatment, and a later scalp biopsy was taken in several of the tofacitinib-treated patients. Scalp clonality was compared among normal scalp (n=4), patchy alopecia areata scalp (n=8), and alopecia totalis/universalis scalp (n=8). RNA was obtained with the PAXgene miRNA kit for fixed scalp, the miRNeasy kit for PBMCs, and the RNeasy kit for mouse skin. Amplification of TCRbeta CDR3 regions was done by immunoSEQ multiplex PCR using 35 Vbeta forward primers and 13 Jbeta reverse primers.

Here is what the overall study found, with its caveats: Because the treated cohort was small and had only one nonresponder, larger studies are needed to examine links between baseline CD8+ expansion and response. Shared TCR sequences between patients were less evident than in mice, which may be partly attributable to HLA diversity in the patient population. Scalp clonality and the number of expanded CD8+ clones among the top 100 scalp clones were significantly decreased by tofacitinib. During tofacitinib treatment, many expanded lesional clones stuck around in both scalp and blood, and this persistence may partly explain why relapse happens after treatment is stopped. Lesional scalp, especially in alopecia totalis/universalis, showed higher clonality and more expanded CD8+ clones than normal scalp, suggesting antigenic drive. Resident alphabeta T cells in normal human skin are also sequenced, complicating scalp TCR repertoire analysis, unlike mouse skin dominated by gammadelta T cells.

Library creation used the immunoSEQ multiplex PCR assay. For TCR sequencing, RNA was extracted from every sample and reverse transcribed into cDNA to serve as template. First-strand cDNA was synthesized with SuperScript III using a 2:1 mix of oligo-dT and random hexamers. Amplification bias was assessed with a synthetic immune receptor repertoire, and residual bias was removed computationally. On the authors' methods: Raw reads were preprocessed to remove errors, and CDR3 was defined by IMGT conventions from the conserved cysteine to phenylalanine. To get clonality, Shannon entropy was normalized by log2 of the number of productive unique TCRs and the result was subtracted from 1. Whether scalp clones were CD4 or CD8 was inferred by matching scalp TCRbeta sequences against CD4 and CD8 repertoires sorted from blood. TCRdb's version of the immuneACCESS table is confined to in-frame rearrangements and falls short of the full clone set. An unresolved V gene accounts for under half of the shortfall where checked; the remainder is of unknown origin. For V, J and clone size, that table is used; D and trimming come from the DNA. Recorded for this sample are around 97,000 clones; over 75% of them occurred a single time. The ten largest clones add up to 8.5% to 14% of the sample.

This specimen's treatment or condition label, per the study, means: oral pan-JAK inhibitor, 5-10 mg twice daily. From alopecia areata patients, peripheral blood was collected along with lesional scalp punch biopsies. PBMCs were isolated by density centrifugation and stained for CD3, CD4 and CD8, after which CD4+ and CD8+ T cells were sorted on a FACSAria. The CDR3 spans 14 residues, from the cysteine through the phenylalanine. Of the read, only the CDR3 DNA is kept; its 42 bases are in frame from base 1. For CDR1 and CDR2, the germline V gene (reference sequence) lists MNHEY and SMNVEV. V is cut by 7 bases and J by 4 bases, and the space between the germline ends is 14 bases.

This chain joins TRBV27 to TRBJ2-1; the D gene is perhaps TRBD1, on 6 matching bases. This sample comprised CD8+ T cells sorted from blood, obtained at approximately week 34, from a patient treated with tofacitinib. This receptor was taken from a human donor with alopecia areata. The CDR3 has the sequence CASTQTQGYNEQFF. The base sequence is TGTGCCAGCACCCAAACACAGGGATACAATGAGCAGTTCTTC.